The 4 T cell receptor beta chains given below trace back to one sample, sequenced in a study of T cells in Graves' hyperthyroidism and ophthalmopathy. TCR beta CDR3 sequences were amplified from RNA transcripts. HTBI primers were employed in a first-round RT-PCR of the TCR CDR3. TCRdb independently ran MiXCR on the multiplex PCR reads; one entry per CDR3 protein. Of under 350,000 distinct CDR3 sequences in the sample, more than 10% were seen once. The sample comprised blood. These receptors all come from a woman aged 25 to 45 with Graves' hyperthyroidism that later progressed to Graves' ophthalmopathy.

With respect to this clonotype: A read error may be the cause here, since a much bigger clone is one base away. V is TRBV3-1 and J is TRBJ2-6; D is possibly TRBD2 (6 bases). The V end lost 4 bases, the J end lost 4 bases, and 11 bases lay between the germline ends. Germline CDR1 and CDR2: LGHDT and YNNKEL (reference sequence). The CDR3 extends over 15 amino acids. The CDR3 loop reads CASSRDGGGANVLTF. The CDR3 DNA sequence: TGTGCCAGCAGCCGAGATGGGGGGGGGGCCAACGTCCTGACTTTC.

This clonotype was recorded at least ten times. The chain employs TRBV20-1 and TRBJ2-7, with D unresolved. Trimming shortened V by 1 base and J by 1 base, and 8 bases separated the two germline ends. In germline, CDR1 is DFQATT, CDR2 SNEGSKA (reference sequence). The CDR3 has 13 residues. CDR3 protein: CSARAPNSYEQYF. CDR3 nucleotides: TGCAGTGCTAGAGCCCCAAATTCCTACGAGCAGTACTTC.

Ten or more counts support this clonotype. CDR3 residues: CAWTPLQGSYEQYF. DNA for the CDR3: TGTGCCTGGACGCCGTTACAGGGCTCCTACGAGCAGTACTTC. The chain uses TRBV30 and TRBJ2-7; D is perhaps TRBD1 (6 bases). The germline gives CDR1 GTSNPN, CDR2 SVGIG (reference sequence). V lost 4 bases, J lost 0 bases, and 13 bases lay in between. This CDR3 has 14 amino acids.

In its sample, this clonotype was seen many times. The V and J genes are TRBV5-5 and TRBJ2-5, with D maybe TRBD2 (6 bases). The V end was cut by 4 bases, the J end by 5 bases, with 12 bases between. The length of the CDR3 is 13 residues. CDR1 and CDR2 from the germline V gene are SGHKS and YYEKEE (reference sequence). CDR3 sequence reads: CASSPLGGETQYF. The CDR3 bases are TGTGCCAGCAGCCCCCTTGGGGGGGAGACCCAGTACTTC.